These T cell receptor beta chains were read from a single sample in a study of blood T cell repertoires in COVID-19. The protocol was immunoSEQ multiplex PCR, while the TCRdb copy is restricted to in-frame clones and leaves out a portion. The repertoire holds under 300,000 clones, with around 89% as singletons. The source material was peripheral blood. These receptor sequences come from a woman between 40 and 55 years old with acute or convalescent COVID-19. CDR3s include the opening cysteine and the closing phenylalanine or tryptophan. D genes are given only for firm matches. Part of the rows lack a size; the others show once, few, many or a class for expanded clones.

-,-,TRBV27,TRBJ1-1,TGTGCCAGCAGTTTATTATTCGGGACTAACACTGAAGCTTTCTTT,CASSLLFGTNTEAFF
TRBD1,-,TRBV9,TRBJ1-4,TGTGCCAGCAGCGTAGTTGCACGGGACAGGGATCCAACTAATGAAAAACTGTTTTTT,CASSVVARDRDPTNEKLFF
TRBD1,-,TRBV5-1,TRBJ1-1,TGCGCCAGCAGCATCAACAGGGGGCGAGCTTTCTTT,CASSINRGRAFF
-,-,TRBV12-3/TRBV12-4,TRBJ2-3,TGTGCCAGCAGTCCTACAGGGTCAGATACGCAGTATTTT,CASSPTGSDTQYF
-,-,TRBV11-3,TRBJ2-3,TGTGCCAGCAGCTATCGGGGGTTCCCAGATACGCAGTATTTT,CASSYRGFPDTQYF
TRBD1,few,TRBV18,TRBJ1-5,TGTGCCAGCTCACCTTCAGGGGGTAATCAGCCCCAGCATTTT,CASSPSGGNQPQHF
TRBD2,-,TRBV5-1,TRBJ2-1,TGCGCCAGCAGCCCAGCTAGCGGGGGTGGGGGCAATGAGCAGTTCTTC,CASSPASGGGGNEQFF
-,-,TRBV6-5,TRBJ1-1,TGTGCCAGCAGTCGCGGACAAAACACTGAAGCTTTCTTT,CASSRGQNTEAFF
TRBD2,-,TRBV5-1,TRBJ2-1,TGCGCCAGCAGCCCCGGGACTAGCTCGAATGAGCAGTTCTTC,CASSPGTSSNEQFF
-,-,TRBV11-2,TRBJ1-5,TGTGCCAGCAGCTTATTCGCAGGGGCGAATCAGCCCCAGCATTTT,CASSLFAGANQPQHF
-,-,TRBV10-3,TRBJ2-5,TGTGCCATCAGTTTGATGGGGGCCCAAGAGACCCAGTACTTC,CAISLMGAQETQYF
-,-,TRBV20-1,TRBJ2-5,TGCAGTGCCCTCCCTGAGACCCAGTACTTC,CSALPETQYF
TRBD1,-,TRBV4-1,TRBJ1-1,TGCGCCAGCAGCCGCGGGACAGCTAACACTGAAGCTTTCTTT,CASSRGTANTEAFF
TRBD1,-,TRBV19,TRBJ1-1,TGTGCCAGTAGTATAGAGACAGGGTGGGACACTGAAGCTTTCTTT,CASSIETGWDTEAFF
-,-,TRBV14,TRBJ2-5,TGTGCCAGCAGCCAAGTGCGGGAAGCTCAGTACTTC,CASSQVREAQYF
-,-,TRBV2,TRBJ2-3,TGTGCCAGCAGGGACCCGGCGGGGAAGGATACGCAGTATTTT,CASRDPAGKDTQYF
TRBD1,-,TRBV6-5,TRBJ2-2,TGTGCCAGTCGGGACAGGGTGGCCACCGGGGAGCTGTTTTTT,CASRDRVATGELFF
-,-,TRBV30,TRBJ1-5,TGTGCCTGGAGTGTCCCGGGGGGGGGCAATCAGCCCCAGCATTTT,CAWSVPGGGNQPQHF
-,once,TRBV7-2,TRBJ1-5,TGTGCCAGCAGCTTAAGGGTGGCGGGCGGCAATCAGCCCCAGCATTTT,CASSLRVAGGNQPQHF
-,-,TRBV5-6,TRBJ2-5,TGTGCCAGCAGCTTGGACAGGGCCGTAGAGACCCAGTACTTC,CASSLDRAVETQYF
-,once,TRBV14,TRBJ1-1,TGTGCCAGCAGCCAAGATCGGTTCGGGGACACTGAAGCTTTCTTT,CASSQDRFGDTEAFF
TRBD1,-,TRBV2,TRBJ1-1,TGTGCCAGGAGGGGGACAGAGTCGAACACTGAAGCTTTCTTT,CARRGTESNTEAFF
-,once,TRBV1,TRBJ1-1,TGCACCAGCAGCCAAGAAAAGGAACAGGCTAACACTGAAGCTTTCTTT,CTSSQEKEQANTEAFF
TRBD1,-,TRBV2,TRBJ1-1,TGTGCCAGCAGTCGGGGACAGCTGAACACTGAAGCTTTCTTT,CASSRGQLNTEAFF
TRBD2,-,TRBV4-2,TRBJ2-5,TGTGCCAGCAGCCAAGGGGCTAGCGGTGCCCAGGAGACCCAGTACTTC,CASSQGASGAQETQYF
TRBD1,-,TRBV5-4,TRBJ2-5,TGTGCCAGCAGCAGGGACAGCCAAGAGACCCAGTACTTC,CASSRDSQETQYF
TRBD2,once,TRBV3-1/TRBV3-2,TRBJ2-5,TGTGCCAGCAGCCATAGCGGGCTCAGCCTCGTAGCGTACTTC,CASSHSGLSLVAYF
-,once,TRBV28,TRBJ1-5,TGTGCCAGCAGTTTGCCGACCCTAGACCAGCCCCAGCATTTT,CASSLPTLDQPQHF
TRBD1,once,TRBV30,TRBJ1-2,TGTGCCTGGAGTCCGGGACAGGGTTGGGTAGGCTATGGCTACACCTTC,CAWSPGQGWVGYGYTF
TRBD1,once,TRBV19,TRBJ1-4,TGTGCCACCGGCCGGGACAGAGGCCGCCGAATGGCAACTAATGAAAAACTGTTTTTT,CATGRDRGRRMATNEKLFF
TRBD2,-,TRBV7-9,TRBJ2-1,TGTGCCAGCAGCTTAGTGGGGTGGGCTAGCGGCCACAATGAGCAGTTCTTC,CASSLVGWASGHNEQFF
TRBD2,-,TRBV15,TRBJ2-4,TGTGCCACCAGCAGAGAGGGAGGGGTCAACATTCAGTACTTC,CATSREGGVNIQYF
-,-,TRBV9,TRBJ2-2,TGTGCCAGCAGCGAGTCGACAGGCCGTCGGCCGAACACCGGGGAGCTGTTTTTT,CASSESTGRRPNTGELFF
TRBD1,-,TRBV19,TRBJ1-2,TGTGCCACCCGGACAGGGGGCAACTATGGCTACACCTTC,CATRTGGNYGYTF
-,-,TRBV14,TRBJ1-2,TGTGCCAGCAGCCCTTCAGGGTTCCATCGGAATGGCTACACCTTC,CASSPSGFHRNGYTF
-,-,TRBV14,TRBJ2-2,TGTGCCAGCAGCCAAGACAGGGGCAACACCGGGGAGCTGTTTTTT,CASSQDRGNTGELFF
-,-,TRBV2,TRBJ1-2,TGTGCCAGCGCACGAGACAGTAACTATGGCTACACCTTC,CASARDSNYGYTF
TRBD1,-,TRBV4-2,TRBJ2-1,TGTGCCAGCAGCCCTGTGGGGACAGGGAGAGAGCAGTTCTTC,CASSPVGTGREQFF
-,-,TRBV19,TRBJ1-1,TGTGCCAGTAGTTCCGGGAGAAGGAGCTGGAACACTGAAGCTTTCTTT,CASSSGRRSWNTEAFF
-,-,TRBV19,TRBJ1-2,TGTGCCAGTAGTGCGACAGGAACAGCTAACTATGGCTACACCTTC,CASSATGTANYGYTF
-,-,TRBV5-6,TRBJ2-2,TGTGCCAGCAGCTTGGCCCCCTATACCAGGACCGGGGAGCTGTTTTTT,CASSLAPYTRTGELFF
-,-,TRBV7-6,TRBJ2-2,TGTGCCAGCAGCACCTGGACAGTTCAGAGGGCCGGGGAGCTGTTTTTT,CASSTWTVQRAGELFF